The subject of this entry is one T cell receptor (beta chain). The data were obtained in a study of blood T cell repertoires in COVID-19. Overall study: Spain, Italy and the United States supplied samples that represented acute and convalescent COVID-19.

Here immunoSEQ multiplex PCR was the method, and the copy in TCRdb shows in-frame clones only, minus some. The sample gives more than 110,000 clones, about four fifths of which show up once; 6% to 7.5% is in the top ten. The CDR3 is 16 amino acids. The germline V gene has CDR1 KGHSH and CDR2 LQKENI. Trimming took off 3 bases at V and 3 bases at J, with 15 bases between the two ends. This clonotype originated in a human donor in a cohort sampled during active COVID-19. Sequences were obtained from peripheral blood. This chain connects TRBV18 to TRBJ2-1; D perhaps matches TRBD2 (6 bases). The DNA of the CDR3 is TGTGCCAGCTCACCCCGGAGGGAAGGGGTCTACAATGAGCAGTTCTTC. This sequence encodes CASSPRREGVYNEQFF.